This T cell receptor (beta chain) was observed in a study of T cell changes during pregnancy in multiple sclerosis. Germline CDR1 and CDR2: SGHAT and FQNNGV. The CDR3 runs to 13 residues. Deletions cut 3 bases from V and 5 bases from J, with 10 bases between. The repertoire was sequenced with immunoSEQ multiplex PCR; TCRdb's copy has only in-frame clones and lacks some. The sample contains 35,000 to 45,000 clones, 93% of which appear only once. This clonotype was sampled from a female donor with multiple sclerosis, enrolled in a pregnancy study. V gene TRBV11-2 combines with J gene TRBJ1-2; perhaps TRBD1 as D (5 bases). The specimen comprised CD8+ T cells from peripheral blood mononuclear cells, sampled in the third trimester of pregnancy. The CDR3 DNA reads TGTGCCAGCAGCTTCGGGGAGGGGTATGGCTACACCTTC. The encoded protein is CASSFGEGYGYTF. Full variable domain (outside the CDR3, taken from reference TRBV11-2 and TRBJ1-2): EAGVAQSPRYKIIEKRQSVAFWCNPISGHATLYWYQQILGQGPKLLIQFQNNGVVDDSQLPKDRFSAERLKGVDSTLKIQPAKLEDSAVYLCASSFGEGYGYTFGSGTRLTVV.